These 17 T cell receptor beta chains originate from one sample sequenced in a study of shared clonotypes between healthy human individuals (TCRdb year 2020). CD8 naive samples consisted of CD45RO-negative cells that were positively selected for CCR7, yielding a CD45RA+CCR7+ population without TemRA cells. The method behind the library was the immunoSEQ multiplex PCR assay. TCRdb carries this immuneACCESS record with in-frame sequences only. Its versions omit some clonotypes, under half of them owing to an unresolved V gene in the studies checked, with the rest unexplained. In this sample the table shows around 1.9 million clones, 85% to 95% of which occur a single time. About 1.8% of the sample goes to the ten largest clones. The material sequenced was naive CD8+ T cells from PBMCs. The label giving this sample's cell subset or site can be read as: CD45RA+CCR7+. The receptors originated from a man aged 18 to 35 in good health. Some clones in this sample may be carry-over from other donors' samples.

CDR3 region: CSVRGGKSYEQYF. The CDR3 coding sequence is TGCAGCGTCCGCGGAGGAAAATCCTACGAGCAGTACTTC. V gene TRBV29-1 combines with J gene TRBJ2-7; weak D call: TRBD2 (5 bases). V lost 6 bases and J lost 1, with 13 bases in between. CDR3 length equals 13 residues. Germline CDR1 and CDR2: SQVTM and ANQGSEA.

This clone turned up a few times. This chain connects TRBV6-5 to TRBJ1-1, with D tentatively TRBD1 (6 bases). CDR3 length equals 14 residues. Per germline, CDR1 MNHEY and CDR2 SVGAGI. Trimming left V 5 bases short and J 1 base short, with 11 bases between. The CDR3 protein is CASSAMTGNTEAFF. The CDR3 coding sequence is TGTGCCAGCAGTGCCATGACAGGGAACACTGAAGCTTTCTTT.

The rearrangement links TRBV5-6 to TRBJ1-3; no clear D gene. This CDR3 has 16 residues. The V end was cut by 4 bases, the J end by 0 bases, with 14 bases between. CDR1 is SGHDT, CDR2 YYEEEE, per germline. CDR3 sequence: CASSPEIQPSGNTIYF. CDR3 nucleotide sequence: TGTGCCAGCAGCCCTGAGATACAACCCTCTGGAAACACCATATATTTT.

V usage is TRBV5-1 and J usage is TRBJ1-2, with D tentatively TRBD1 (6 bases). V lost 0 bases and J 0 bases, leaving 15 bases between the germline ends. Germline CDR1 is SGHRS and CDR2 is YFSETQ. The CDR3 consists of 17 residues. The CDR3 here is CASSLEPGESSNYGYTF. The CDR3 DNA follows: TGCGCCAGCAGCTTGGAACCAGGGGAGTCCTCTAACTATGGCTACACCTTC.

Worth noting for this clone: Other DNA sequences in this specimen translate into the identical CDR3. The CDR3, as DNA: TGTGCCAGCAGTTGGACAGGGGGCGGTGAAAAACTGTTTTTT. Translated: CASSWTGGGEKLFF. The chain employs TRBV27 and TRBJ1-4, with 11 bases fitting TRBD1. Germline V lookup: CDR1 MNHEY, CDR2 SMNVEV (reference sequence). The CDR3 is 14 amino acids. Germline trimming cut 4 bases from V and 7 bases from J; bases unmatched to any gene: 2.

The rearrangement joins TRBV9 to TRBJ2-3; 11 bases align to TRBD1. CDR3 length: 13 amino acids. Trimming took 7 bases from V and 4 from J; bases not matched to a gene: 2. Germline CDR1 SGDLS, CDR2 YYNGEE. CDR3 DNA sequence: TGTGCCAGCGGACAGGGGGCCGCAGATACGCAGTATTTT. Translating gives CASGQGAADTQYF.

The V and J genes are TRBV7-3 and TRBJ2-7; D is tentatively TRBD1 or TRBD2 (5 bases each). The V gene lost 2 bases and the J gene lost 3 bases, with 20 bases spanning the gap. The CDR3 loop spans 17 amino acids. CDR1 and CDR2 from the germline V gene are SGHTA and FQGTGA. CDR3 region: CASSLQGPPLGDYEQYF. CDR3 DNA sequence: TGTGCCAGCAGCTTACAGGGACCTCCCTTAGGAGACTACGAGCAGTACTTC.

As for this clone: Other nucleotide sequences in the sample specify the same CDR3. V gene TRBV27 combines with J gene TRBJ2-7; D perhaps matches TRBD1 (5 bases). Germline V gene lookup returns CDR1 MNHEY and CDR2 SMNVEV (reference sequence). The CDR3 length is 15 residues. With 2 bases removed from V and 0 bases from J, the gap between germline ends came to 11 bases. CDR3 protein: CASSLAGLSSYEQYF. The DNA of the CDR3 is TGTGCCAGCAGTTTAGCAGGGCTGAGCTCCTACGAGCAGTACTTC.

V and J are TRBV7-9 and TRBJ2-1, with 11 bases identical to TRBD2. V was pared by 3 bases and J by 8 bases, with 9 bases of the junction left unmatched. The CDR3 is 16 amino acids. Germline CDR1 SEHNR, CDR2 FQNEAQ (reference sequence). The CDR3 nucleotides read TGTGCCAGCAGCTTGCAAACTAGCGGGAGTTGGTATGAGCAGTTCTTC. Its protein product is CASSLQTSGSWYEQFF.

This clone was counted once. The chain is built from TRBV5-6 and TRBJ1-2; D is unclear. The germline V and J ends were trimmed by 0 bases and 8 bases, with 23 bases remaining between them. The CDR3 consists of 17 residues. Germline V CDR1 and CDR2: SGHDT, YYEEEE. The CDR3 sequence is CASSLGSGGLGREGYTF. In DNA form, the CDR3 reads TGTGCCAGCAGCTTGGGGTCAGGCGGTCTGGGGAGAGAGGGCTACACCTTC.

This clone was observed a single time. The chain is built from TRBV19 and TRBJ1-5, with 7 bases fitting TRBD1. The CDR3 has 16 amino acids. The germline gives CDR1 LNHDA, CDR2 SQIVND (reference sequence). V dropped 1 base and J dropped 3; count of bases not matched to a gene: 6. This CDR3 is CASSIGRGLVNQPQHF. In DNA form, the CDR3 reads TGTGCCAGTAGTATAGGCAGGGGGTTAGTCAATCAGCCCCAGCATTTT.

The chain uses TRBV7-2 and TRBJ2-7; no firm D call. Germline V gene data show CDR1 as SGHTA and CDR2 as FQGNSA. The germline V and J ends were trimmed by 1 base and 3 bases, with 19 bases remaining between them. The CDR3 length is 17 residues. Here the CDR3 reads CASSLVGSGSTFYEQYF. CDR3 DNA: TGTGCCAGCAGCTTAGTTGGGTCCGGGTCAACCTTCTACGAGCAGTACTTC.

V usage is TRBV29-1 and J usage is TRBJ2-2, with D tentatively TRBD2 (5 bases). Trimming pared 4 bases from V and 0 bases from J, leaving 6 bases between. CDR1 and CDR2 (germline): SQVTM, ANQGSEA. This CDR3 comprises 13 residues. DNA of the CDR3: TGCAGCGTTGGGACTCCGAACACCGGGGAGCTGTTTTTT. It is translated as CSVGTPNTGELFF.

This chain uses TRBV11-2 with TRBJ1-5, with D possibly being TRBD1 (5 bases). Germline-derived CDR1 and CDR2 are SGHAT and FQNNGV. V was cut by 1 base and J by 5 bases, with 12 bases left in between. The CDR3 loop spans 15 amino acids. The CDR3 bases are TGTGCCAGCAGCTTAGGTAGGAGGGGCCATCAGCCCCAGCATTTT. Translating gives CASSLGRRGHQPQHF.

The chain links TRBV5-1 to TRBJ1-1; no clear D. The CDR3 extends over 11 amino acids. The germline V gene has CDR1 SGHRS and CDR2 YFSETQ. The V and J ends lost 5 bases and 4 bases respectively, with 6 bases between them. The CDR3 nucleotides read TGCGCCAGCAGGGTGGGCACTGAAGCTTTCTTT. It yields the protein CASRVGTEAFF.

This clone was detected once. CDR3 bases: TGTGCCACCAGCCAACCCCTCCCACAACTAGCGGGAGAGCCTAGGTACGAGCAGTACTTC. It specifies CATSQPLPQLAGEPRYEQYF. V usage is TRBV15 and J usage is TRBJ2-7; 11 bases agree with TRBD2. The trim removed 5 bases at V and 4 bases at J, leaving 22 bases unmatched. This CDR3 has 20 amino acids. CDR1 is LNHNV, CDR2 YYDKDF, per germline (reference sequence).

The V call is TRBV10-3, the J call TRBJ1-2; D unresolved. V was pared by 2 bases and J by 2 bases, with 15 bases between. The germline V gene encodes CDR1 ENHRY and CDR2 SYGVKD. CDR3 length: 16 amino acids. The CDR3 region is CAISEPLYTVNYGYTF. The CDR3 DNA sequence: TGTGCCATCAGTGAGCCACTCTATACAGTAAACTATGGCTACACCTTC.